These 25 T cell receptor beta chains were sequenced from one sample in a study of T-cell memory formation after mild COVID-19. TCRdb used MiXCR to reprocess the 5' RACE reads, holding one entry per CDR3 protein. Of about 400,000 distinct CDR3 sequences listed, around 15% were seen once; the top ten hold 22%. The sample taken for sequencing was PBMCs or a T cell subset sorted from them (not recorded which). These receptors were obtained from a man younger than 35 who had mild COVID-19 (a few samples of this study predate the infection). Cell type and time point are not known.

This clonotype was detected only a few times. The genes are TRBV7-2 and TRBJ2-7, with TRBD2 identical over 10 bases. The length of the CDR3 is 17 residues. V lost 0 bases to trimming and J lost 4 bases; unmatched junction nucleotides: 9. Germline assignment: CDR1 SGHTA and CDR2 FQGNSA. DNA for the CDR3: TGTGCCAGCAGCTTAGCGCTAGCGGGGGCACCGGGTTACGAGCAGTACTTC. This translates into CASSLALAGAPGYEQYF.

This clonotype has just a few counts. This chain links TRBV5-1 with TRBJ2-7, with 7 positions matching TRBD1. Germline values: CDR1 SGHRS, CDR2 YFSETQ. This CDR3 region has 13 residues. Trimming cost V 4 bases and J 5 bases; bases outside gene matches: 6. DNA for the CDR3: TGCGCCAGCAGCGAGACAGGGCTCGACGAGCAGTACTTC. Translation gives CASSETGLDEQYF.

This clonotype has only a few counts. The chain uses TRBV18 and TRBJ1-5; D is uncertain. V gave up 0 bases and J gave up 2 bases, with 8 bases separating them. The V gene's germline CDR1 is KGHSH and CDR2 LQKENI. The CDR3 spans 15 residues. CDR3 sequence: CASSPPTAGNQPQHF. The CDR3 DNA sequence: TGTGCCAGCTCACCACCTACGGCCGGCAATCAGCCCCAGCATTTT.

In its sample, this clonotype was seen a few times. The chain couples TRBV20-1 to TRBJ2-3; TRBD1 matches at 11 bases. J was trimmed by 3 bases and V by 6 bases; bases with no gene match: 5. This CDR3 spans 14 amino acids. Germline V lookup: CDR1 DFQATT, CDR2 SNEGSKA (reference sequence). This chain's CDR3 is CSAWTGGATDTQYF. The CDR3 region has the DNA TGCAGTGCCTGGACAGGGGGCGCAACAGATACGCAGTATTTT.

This clonotype appeared a few times. This chain links TRBV6-2 or TRBV6-3 with TRBJ1-4, with a tentative D call TRBD1 (5 bases). This CDR3 comprises 15 residues. Trimming stripped 0 bases from V and 6 bases from J, with 11 bases between. Germline loops: CDR1 MNHEY, CDR2 SVGEGT. The CDR3 loop is CASSYSLRADEKLFF. CDR3 nucleotides: TGTGCCAGCAGTTACTCCCTCAGGGCGGATGAAAAACTGTTTTTT.

CDR3 amino acids: CASSPGLVEETQYF. The CDR3 DNA is TGTGCCAGCAGCCCGGGACTAGTGGAAGAGACCCAGTACTTC. This rearrangement joins TRBV7-2 to TRBJ2-5; 8 positions match TRBD2. Germline V lookup: CDR1 SGHTA, CDR2 FQGNSA. After removal of 5 bases from V and 3 bases from J, the junction contained 5 bases not matched to a gene. CDR3 size: 14 residues. Looking up the rest from reference TRBV7-2 and TRBJ2-5 gives the full variable domain: GAGVSQSPSNKVTEKGKDVELRCDPISGHTALYWYRQSLGQGLEFLIYFQGNSAPDKSGLPSDRFSAERTGGSVSTLTIQRTQQEDSAVYLCASSPGLVEETQYFGPGTRLLVL.

In this sample, this clonotype turned up a few times. The chain carries TRBV5-1 and TRBJ2-7; D is uncertain. V was clipped by 2 bases and J by 7 bases, with 13 bases between them. This CDR3 has 13 residues. Germline CDR1 and CDR2: SGHRS and YFSETQ. CDR3 bases: TGCGCCAGCAGCTTTAATCCTCTCGGGGAGCAGTACTTC. Its translation is CASSFNPLGEQYF.

The V gene is TRBV5-6, the J gene TRBJ1-4; unclear D gene. V was clipped by 0 bases and J by 8 bases, with 17 bases between them. CDR1 and CDR2 (germline): SGHDT, YYEEEE. The CDR3 is 16 residues long. CDR3 nucleotides: TGTGCCAGCAGCTTGGCCTTCCAAAGTGGAACGGAAAAACTGTTTTTT. As protein: CASSLAFQSGTEKLFF.

This clonotype was observed a handful of times. V gene TRBV19 combines with J gene TRBJ2-2; D is unresolved. The CDR3 loop spans 15 amino acids. With 5 bases removed from V and 5 bases from J, the gap between germline ends came to 15 bases. The germline gives CDR1 LNHDA, CDR2 SQIVND (reference sequence). This CDR3 reads CASSRFPGPTGELFF. Here the CDR3 DNA reads TGTGCCAGTAGTCGTTTCCCGGGCCCGACCGGGGAGCTGTTTTTT.

This clonotype appeared a few times. The chain is built from TRBV7-9 and TRBJ2-2; the D is unclear. V lost 4 bases, J lost 4 bases, and 19 bases lay in between. The germline gives CDR1 SEHNR, CDR2 FQNEAQ (reference sequence). This CDR3 spans 17 amino acids. The CDR3 nucleotides read TGTGCCAGCAGCTCCTCCCGAACACGACGAACCACCGGGGAGCTGTTTTTT. This translates into CASSSSRTRRTTGELFF.

The gene calls are TRBV12-3 or TRBV12-4 and TRBJ1-5, with D unclear. Trimming pared 5 bases from V and 5 bases from J, leaving 7 bases between. The CDR3 loop spans 12 amino acids. The CDR3 reads CASSGQDQPQHF. CDR3 in DNA: TGTGCCAGCAGTGGTCAAGATCAGCCCCAGCATTTT.

The V call is TRBV29-1, the J call TRBJ2-3; possible D gene TRBD2, 5 bases. Germline values: CDR1 SQVTM, CDR2 ANQGSEA. CDR3 length: 12 amino acids. V was cut by 5 bases and J by 2 bases, with 8 bases left in between. CDR3: CSVRDFTDTQYF. The CDR3 DNA is TGCAGCGTTCGGGATTTCACAGATACGCAGTATTTT.

This clonotype was picked up a small number of times. The chain employs TRBV7-9 and TRBJ2-1, with D possibly matching TRBD2 (5 bases). The length of the CDR3 is 17 residues. Trimming removed 1 base at V and 5 bases at J, with 18 bases between. CDR1 and CDR2 (germline): SEHNR, FQNEAQ (reference sequence). CDR3 in amino acids: CASSLEGTGRRDNEQFF. CDR3 DNA: TGTGCCAGCAGCTTAGAGGGTACGGGCCGGCGGGACAATGAGCAGTTCTTC.

The sample holds a few counts of this clonotype. This rearrangement joins TRBV5-6 to TRBJ1-1; D is unresolved. The V end lost 4 bases, the J end lost 2 bases, and 21 bases lay between the germline ends. The CDR3 covers 17 residues. The germline CDR1 and CDR2 sequences are SGHDT and YYEEEE. CDR3 nucleotide sequence: TGTGCCAGCAGCGATATAAGGACGGTTGGACTTAACACTGAAGCTTTCTTT. It codes for CASSDIRTVGLNTEAFF.

The chain joins TRBV7-6 to TRBJ1-1; no clear D gene. Trimming left V 1 base short and J 7 bases short, with 10 bases between. The V gene's germline CDR1 is SGHVS and CDR2 FNYEAQ. This CDR3 comprises 13 residues. CDR3 DNA: TGTGCCAGCAGCTTAGTGTACACCGGTGAAGCTTTCTTT. Protein: CASSLVYTGEAFF.

The rearrangement uses TRBV20-1 and TRBJ2-7, with 12 bases aligning to TRBD1. Unmatched junction bases numbered 9, after V lost 3 bases and J lost 6 bases. The CDR3 spans 15 residues. Germline V gives CDR1 DFQATT, CDR2 SNEGSKA (reference sequence). The CDR3 here is CSASLRDRGHGEQYV. The DNA of the CDR3 is TGCAGTGCTAGTCTCCGGGACAGGGGGCATGGCGAGCAGTACGTC.

The sample holds many counts of this clonotype. This chain links TRBV14 with TRBJ2-5; tentatively, D is TRBD1 or TRBD2 (5 bases each). Germline lookup yields CDR1 SGHDN and CDR2 FVKESK. Trimming shortened V by 3 bases and J by 2 bases, and 16 bases separated the two germline ends. The CDR3 runs 16 residues. The CDR3 region is CASSHTWDDRQETQYF. The CDR3 nucleotides are TGTGCCAGCAGCCACACGTGGGACGACAGACAAGAGACCCAGTACTTC. Supplemented by reference TRBV14 and TRBJ2-5, the full variable domain reads EAGVTQFPSHSVIEKGQTVTLRCDPISGHDNLYWYRRVMGKEIKFLLHFVKESKQDESGMPNNRFLAERTGGTYSTLKVQPAELEDSGVYFCASSHTWDDRQETQYFGPGTRLLVL.

This chain links TRBV20-1 with TRBJ2-5, with 10 nucleotides matching TRBD2. The V gene end was trimmed by 5 bases and the J gene end by 5 bases; junction bases not matched to a gene: 8. Germline values: CDR1 DFQATT, CDR2 SNEGSKA (reference sequence). This CDR3 region has 14 residues. CDR3 residues: CSAHNSGGLETQYF. CDR3 coding DNA: TGCAGTGCTCACAATAGCGGGGGGCTGGAGACCCAGTACTTC.

A few counts support this clonotype. This chain links TRBV28 with TRBJ1-1, with D possibly being TRBD1 (5 bases). The CDR3 covers 15 residues. V lost 5 bases and J lost 0, with 13 bases in between. Germline lookup yields CDR1 MDHEN and CDR2 SYDVKM. The CDR3 sequence is CASSPVDRMNTEAFF. As DNA, the CDR3 is TGTGCCAGCAGTCCCGTAGACAGAATGAACACTGAAGCTTTCTTT.

This clonotype was picked up a small number of times. This chain links TRBV15 with TRBJ1-6, with 7 nucleotides matching TRBD1. With 8 bases clipped from V and 7 bases from J, the junction kept 11 bases outside the gene matches. This CDR3 has 15 residues. CDR1 LNHNV and CDR2 YYDKDF come from the germline V gene (reference sequence). The CDR3 is CATSHAGQANSPLHF. CDR3 DNA sequence: TGTGCCACCTCTCACGCCGGACAGGCCAATTCACCCCTCCACTTT. Supplemented by reference TRBV15 and TRBJ1-6, the full variable domain reads DAMVIQNPRYQVTQFGKPVTLSCSQTLNHNVMYWYQQKSSQAPKLLFHYYDKDFNNEADTPDNFQSRRPNTSFCFLDIRSPGLGDTAMYLCATSHAGQANSPLHFGNGTRLTVT.

This clonotype was detected a few times. This chain connects TRBV7-2 to TRBJ1-1; D is unclear. The V gene's germline CDR1 is SGHTA and CDR2 FQGNSA. V lost 5 bases and J 0 bases, leaving 13 bases between the germline ends. This CDR3 is 15 amino acids long. The CDR3 reads CASSLQVSMNTEAFF. The CDR3 bases are TGTGCCAGCAGCCTCCAGGTTTCGATGAACACTGAAGCTTTCTTT.

This clonotype has at least ten counts. V is TRBV5-1 and J is TRBJ2-1; no clear D. The CDR3 totals 12 residues. Germline V gene lookup returns CDR1 SGHRS and CDR2 YFSETQ. Trimming stripped 4 bases from V and 6 bases from J, with 8 bases between. The CDR3 sequence: CASSGSGNEQFF. The DNA for the CDR3 is TGCGCCAGCAGCGGGTCCGGCAATGAGCAGTTCTTC. Drawing the rest from reference TRBV5-1 and TRBJ2-1, the complete variable domain is KAGVTQTPRYLIKTRGQQVTLSCSPISGHRSVSWYQQTPGQGLQFLFEYFSETQRNKGNFPGRFSGRQFSNSRSEMNVSTLELGDSALYLCASSGSGNEQFFGPGTRLTVL.

Points on this clonotype: Mismatch with germline at one junction end may stem from a read error. This sequence joins TRBV11-2 and TRBJ2-3; D is uncertain. The CDR3 length is 12 residues. Germline V CDR1 and CDR2: SGHAT, FQNNGV. CDR3 sequence: CASSIDINTQYF. The CDR3 coding sequence is TGTGCCAGCAGCATAGATATCAATACGCAGTATTTT. The whole variable domain, remainder taken from reference TRBV11-2 and TRBJ2-3, is EAGVAQSPRYKIIEKRQSVAFWCNPISGHATLYWYQQILGQGPKLLIQFQNNGVVDDSQLPKDRFSAERLKGVDSTLKIQPAKLEDSAVYLCASSIDINTQYFGPGTRLTVL.

The J gene is TRBJ1-3, the V gene TRBV3-1, with a weak D call TRBD1 (5 bases). Germline CDR1 and CDR2: LGHDT and YNNKEL (reference sequence). Trimming removed 4 bases from V and 0 bases from J, with 13 bases in between. The CDR3 has 16 amino acids. The CDR3 DNA sequence: TGTGCCAGCAGCCCGAGGGACGGGAGCTCTGGAAACACCATATATTTT. Its protein product is CASSPRDGSSGNTIYF.

V is TRBV5-1 and J is TRBJ1-5, with D uncertain. Germline assignment: CDR1 SGHRS and CDR2 YFSETQ. The CDR3 runs 15 residues. The V end lost 5 bases, the J end lost 5 bases, and 17 bases lay between the germline ends. The CDR3 sequence is CASRPGGGSHQPQHF. The CDR3 DNA sequence: TGCGCCAGCAGGCCGGGCGGCGGGAGCCATCAGCCCCAGCATTTT.